The sequence of this T cell receptor beta chain was determined in a study of T cell repertoires in cytomegalovirus infection. A word on this clonotype: Its antigen is unidentified.

From the reads, TCRdb called clonotypes with MiXCR, one entry per CDR3 protein. The table records around 750,000 distinct CDR3 sequences, about 31% of them present only once. The V end was cut by 4 bases, the J end by 2 bases, with 15 bases between. The CDR3 spans 16 residues. Germline V CDR1 and CDR2: LNHNV, YYDKDF (reference sequence). Sequencing was performed on cultured CD8+ T cells from PBMCs, taken from culture after CMV antigen stimulation. This TCR was recovered from a human donor in good health (CMV status not recorded). Some clones in this sample may be carry-over from other donors' samples. The chain couples TRBV15 to TRBJ1-5, with no clear D. CDR3 sequence (DNA): TGTGCCACCAGCAAAACACCGGTGCATGGCAATCAGCCCCAGCATTTT. Its protein product is CATSKTPVHGNQPQHF.